This T cell receptor (beta chain) was retrieved from a study of beta chain features in type 1 diabetes. Across the whole study: Patients looked much like healthy donors when it came to age, gender and cell yields.

V shed 4 bases and J 7 bases; nucleotides not matched to a gene: 9. There are 14 residues in the CDR3. Germline assignment: CDR1 SGHDN and CDR2 FVKESK. The authors sorted CD4+ naive, central memory, regulatory and stem cell-like memory cells via CD45RO/CCR7/CD25/CD127/CD95/CD27. All of the sorted populations showed purity greater than 98%. In its sample, this clone was seen many times. No antigen is known for it. Overall study findings and caveats: Any HLA type influence on TCRB rearrangement was left unresolved here.

The entirety of the isolated RNA underwent reverse transcription, so expressed TCRB transcripts were sequenced. Clones were sequenced by immunoSEQ multiplex PCR, and TCRdb holds only the in-frame ones, with some missing. The data contain about 150,000 clones, more than 9.5% of them singletons. The receptor comes from a young man in good health. The sample was central memory CD4+ T cells from blood. V is TRBV14 and J is TRBJ2-5; 7 nucleotides agree with TRBD2. The CDR3 sequence is CASSRGAGWATQYF. In DNA, the CDR3 is TGTGCCAGCAGCCGGGGAGCGGGATGGGCGACCCAGTACTTC.